The 13 T cell receptor beta chains listed next were all sequenced from one sample in a study of brain T cells in children with intractable seizures. Profiled with immunoSEQ multiplex PCR; TCRdb holds only in-frame clones, not every one. The repertoire holds under 400,000 clones, with approximately 93% as singletons. Noted time point: blood from clinic visit 5 months post-surgery; TSC patient then seizure free. Sequencing was performed on peripheral blood, taken approximately 5 months after surgery. All receptors come from a boy under two years old with tuberous sclerosis and intractable seizures.

J is TRBJ2-7 and V is TRBV27; D might be TRBD1 (6 bases). CDR1 MNHEY and CDR2 SMNVEV come from the germline V gene (reference sequence). V lost 3 bases and J 3 bases, leaving 12 bases between the germline ends. The CDR3 has 14 residues. The CDR3 sequence: CASSFEGQNYEQYF. The CDR3 coding sequence is TGTGCCAGCAGTTTCGAAGGACAGAACTACGAGCAGTACTTC.

The chain links TRBV4-1 to TRBJ1-1, with a tentative D call TRBD1 (6 bases). This CDR3 contains 15 residues. Looked up from germline, CDR1 is MGHRA and CDR2 is YSYEKL. V was pared by 1 base and J by 5 bases, with 14 bases between. CDR3 nucleotides: TGCGCCAGCAGCCAAGGATACAGGGTAGGTACTGAAGCTTTCTTT. Translated, it gives CASSQGYRVGTEAFF.

This clone was picked up a small number of times. The CDR3 reads CASSRTRPDEQFF. CDR3 DNA sequence: TGTGCCAGCAGCCGCACCCGGCCCGATGAGCAGTTCTTC. The chain joins TRBV5-6 to TRBJ2-1; D is unresolved. This CDR3 comprises 13 residues. Germline CDR1 reads SGHDT; CDR2 reads YYEEEE. The V and J ends lost 4 bases and 8 bases respectively, with 13 bases between them.

V is TRBV18 and J is TRBJ1-2; D is unclear. The CDR3 totals 15 residues. CDR1 is KGHSH, CDR2 LQKENI, per germline. The V and J ends lost 4 bases and 8 bases respectively, with 20 bases between them. The CDR3 DNA reads as TGTGCCAGCTCACAACACCGTGGGGAGTCTCTCGGCTACACCTTC. It is translated as CASSQHRGESLGYTF.

V gene TRBV28 combines with J gene TRBJ1-1, with 10 bases matching TRBD1. J gave up 10 bases and V 3 bases, and 14 bases lay outside the gene matches. The germline CDR1 and CDR2 sequences are MDHEN and SYDVKM. This CDR3 spans 16 amino acids. The CDR3 here is CASSFHPGQGFIGAFF. The DNA of the CDR3 is TGTGCCAGCAGTTTTCATCCGGGACAGGGGTTTATAGGAGCTTTCTTT. Complete variable domain (other parts from reference TRBV28 and TRBJ1-1): DVKVTQSSRYLVKRTGEKVFLECVQDMDHENMFWYRQDPGLGLRLIYFSYDVKMKEKGDIPEGYSVSREKKERFSLILESASTNQTSMYLCASSFHPGQGFIGAFFGQGTRLTVV.

The chain is built from TRBV12-1 and TRBJ2-3; the listed D gene, TRBD2, was not tested against the DNA. TRBV12-1 is a known pseudogene. The CDR3 runs to 19 residues. This CDR3 reads CASSFGTSGKRSWTDTQYF. The CDR3 DNA sequence: TGTGCCAGCAGCTTTGGGACTAGCGGGAAGAGAAGTTGGACAGATACGCAGTATTTT.

The chain links TRBV11-3 to TRBJ2-7, with D possibly being TRBD1 (6 bases). Germline V gene lookup returns CDR1 SGHNT and CDR2 YENEEA. The CDR3 covers 15 residues. The V end was cut by 3 bases, the J end by 0 bases, with 12 bases between. The CDR3 loop is CASSLDSGASYEQYF. In DNA form, the CDR3 reads TGTGCCAGCAGCTTGGACAGCGGTGCCTCCTACGAGCAGTACTTC.

The CDR3 protein is CATSPGRSRSAGAEAFF. The CDR3 DNA is TGTGCCACCAGCCCTGGCCGAAGCAGGTCGGCGGGCGCTGAAGCTTTCTTT. The chain employs TRBV24-1 and TRBJ1-1; D remains unclear. Trimming removed 7 bases from V and 6 bases from J, with 26 bases in between. The CDR3 is 17 amino acids. The germline gives CDR1 KGHDR, CDR2 SFDVKD.

This clone was detected once. The genes are TRBV28 and TRBJ2-6, with D unresolved. Germline CDR1 and CDR2: MDHEN and SYDVKM. The CDR3 has 17 amino acids. V was cut by 5 bases and J by 0 bases, with 14 bases left in between. The CDR3 sequence is CASSLVGPSSGANVLTF. The CDR3 nucleotides read TGTGCCAGCAGTCTCGTTGGACCGAGCTCTGGGGCCAACGTCCTGACTTTC.

J is TRBJ2-1 and V is TRBV5-1; no firm D call. The germline CDR1 and CDR2 sequences are SGHRS and YFSETQ. The CDR3 is made up of 11 amino acids. V lost 4 bases and J 9 bases, leaving 8 bases between the germline ends. CDR3 residues: CASSQISEQFF. The CDR3 nucleotides are TGCGCCAGCAGCCAAATCAGTGAGCAGTTCTTC.

The chain uses TRBV19 and TRBJ2-5, with 9 bases matching TRBD2. The CDR3 consists of 15 residues. Per germline, CDR1 LNHDA and CDR2 SQIVND (reference sequence). The V and J ends lost 5 bases and 5 bases, in that order; junction bases with no gene match: 9. CDR3: CASSPGQRGVETQYF. Written as DNA, the CDR3 is TGTGCCAGTAGTCCGGGCCAGCGGGGGGTGGAGACCCAGTACTTC. Full variable domain (outside the CDR3, taken from reference TRBV19 and TRBJ2-5): DGGITQSPKYLFRKEGQNVTLSCEQNLNHDAMYWYRQDPGQGLRLIYYSQIVNDFQKGDIAEGYSVSREKKESFPLTVTSAQKNPTAFYLCASSPGQRGVETQYFGPGTRLLVL.

The gene calls are TRBV19 and TRBJ1-1, with D perhaps matching TRBD1 (5 bases). V shed 3 bases and J shed 3 bases, with 11 bases lying between them. Per germline, CDR1 LNHDA and CDR2 SQIVND (reference sequence). The CDR3 spans 14 residues. Here the CDR3 reads CASSIARGDTEAFF. The CDR3 region has the DNA TGTGCCAGTAGTATCGCACGGGGGGACACTGAAGCTTTCTTT.

CDR3 in amino acids: CASSPRLAGGYEQYF. The CDR3 DNA reads TGTGCCAGCAGCCCTAGACTAGCGGGTGGCTACGAGCAGTACTTC. J is TRBJ2-7 and V is TRBV11-2; 10 bases align to TRBD2. Germline loops: CDR1 SGHAT, CDR2 FQNNGV. The CDR3 length is 15 residues. The V segment lost 5 bases and the J segment 3 bases; nucleotides outside the gene matches: 7.